The 5 T cell receptor beta chains in this list originate from one sample, sequenced in a study of graft-versus-host responses after intestinal transplantation. Clones were read by immunoSEQ multiplex PCR, and TCRdb kept only the in-frame ones, dropping some. The table records approximately 88,000 clones, roughly 90% of them present only once. These receptors have no known antigen. The input for sequencing was unstimulated CD4+ T cells sorted from spleen or lymph node cells, taken before intestinal transplant. These receptors were collected from a human donor who received an intestinal transplant.

The chain carries TRBV6-6 and TRBJ1-2; TRBD1 aligns across 10 bases. This CDR3 has 14 residues. The ends lost 8 bases at V and 3 bases at J; junction bases unmatched: 6. The germline V gene encodes CDR1 MNHNY and CDR2 SVGAGI (reference sequence). CDR3 coding DNA: TGTGCCAGCGGGCCGACAGGGGGCTACTATGGCTACACCTTC. It specifies CASGPTGGYYGYTF.

This chain joins TRBV6-6 and TRBJ1-1; 7 nucleotides line up with TRBD1. V lost 8 bases to trimming and J lost 9 bases; unmatched junction nucleotides: 9. CDR3 length equals 12 residues. The germline V gene encodes CDR1 MNHNY and CDR2 SVGAGI (reference sequence). In DNA, the CDR3 is TGTGCCAGCTACAGGGGCGGAAGTAAAGCTTTCTTT. Its translation: CASYRGGSKAFF.

This clone was counted a few times. This chain joins TRBV27 and TRBJ1-1, with TRBD1 as a possible D gene (6 bases). This CDR3 region has 14 residues. Trimming took 6 bases from V and 5 from J, leaving 16 bases between them. The V gene's germline CDR1 is MNHEY and CDR2 SMNVEV (reference sequence). The CDR3 loop is CASRLQGGRTEAFF. CDR3 nucleotides: TGTGCCAGCAGGCTACAGGGCGGGAGGACTGAAGCTTTCTTT.

This rearrangement joins TRBV9 to TRBJ2-7; 14 bases line up with TRBD2. Germline CDR1 SGDLS, CDR2 YYNGEE. After removal of 3 bases from V and 5 bases from J, the junction contained 13 bases not matched to a gene. The CDR3 covers 18 residues. CDR3 in DNA: TGTGCCAGCAGCGCCCAAGGACTAGCGGGGGGCGGGGACAACGAGCAGTACTTC. This gives the protein CASSAQGLAGGGDNEQYF.

This clone was picked up a small number of times. The V call is TRBV27, the J call TRBJ2-7; D might be TRBD2 (5 bases). Germline CDR1 reads MNHEY; CDR2 reads SMNVEV (reference sequence). The CDR3 runs to 11 residues. V was pared by 7 bases and J by 6 bases, with 10 bases between. The CDR3 region is CASKGGGEQYF. CDR3 coding DNA: TGTGCCAGCAAGGGCGGAGGCGAGCAGTACTTC.